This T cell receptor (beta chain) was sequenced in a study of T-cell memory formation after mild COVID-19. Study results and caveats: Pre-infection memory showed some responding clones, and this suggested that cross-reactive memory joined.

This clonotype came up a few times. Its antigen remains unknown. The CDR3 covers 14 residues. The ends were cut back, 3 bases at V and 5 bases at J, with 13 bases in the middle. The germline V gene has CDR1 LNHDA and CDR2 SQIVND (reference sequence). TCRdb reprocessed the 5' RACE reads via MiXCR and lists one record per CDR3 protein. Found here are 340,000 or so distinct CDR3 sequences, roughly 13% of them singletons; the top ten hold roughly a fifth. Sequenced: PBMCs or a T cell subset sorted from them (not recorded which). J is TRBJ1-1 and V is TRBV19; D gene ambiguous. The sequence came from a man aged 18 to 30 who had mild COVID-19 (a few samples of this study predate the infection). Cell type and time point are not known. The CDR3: CASSISAVMTEAFF. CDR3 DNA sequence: TGTGCCAGTAGTATCTCGGCCGTGATGACTGAAGCTTTCTTT. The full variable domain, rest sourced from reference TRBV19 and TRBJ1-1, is DGGITQSPKYLFRKEGQNVTLSCEQNLNHDAMYWYRQDPGQGLRLIYYSQIVNDFQKGDIAEGYSVSREKKESFPLTVTSAQKNPTAFYLCASSISAVMTEAFFGQGTRLTVV.